One and the same sample provided the 14 T cell receptor beta chains below, sequenced in a study of OX40 agonist ivuxolimab in advanced cancers. The protocol was immunoSEQ multiplex PCR, while the TCRdb copy is restricted to in-frame clones and leaves out a portion. The sample holds about 70,000 clones, approximately 81% seen once. Sequencing used CD4+ or CD8+ T cells sorted from blood, obtained in a trial of the OX40 agonist ivuxolimab. All receptors derive from an adult with an advanced solid tumor such as melanoma, head and neck, liver or kidney cancer.

This clone was detected once. The V call is TRBV6-6, the J call TRBJ2-1; 7 positions match TRBD1. The germline V gene encodes CDR1 MNHNY and CDR2 SVGAGI (reference sequence). This CDR3 contains 16 residues. The V segment lost 0 bases and the J segment 5 bases; nucleotides outside the gene matches: 7. The CDR3 DNA reads as TGTGCCAGCAGTTACTCGGCCACCGGGACAGACAATGAGCAGTTCTTC. Translated, it gives CASSYSATGTDNEQFF.

The chain joins TRBV29-1 to TRBJ1-2; TRBD1 is a possible D gene (6 bases). CDR1 and CDR2 from the germline V gene are SQVTM and ANQGSEA. The CDR3 totals 15 residues. V was trimmed by 2 bases and J by 3 bases, leaving 16 bases between them. CDR3 bases: TGCAGCGTTGAAAAAGGCCAGGGGAGACACTATGGCTACACCTTC. Protein: CSVEKGQGRHYGYTF.

The sample holds a few counts of this clone. V usage is TRBV18 and J usage is TRBJ1-1, with D unclear. Germline loops: CDR1 KGHSH, CDR2 LQKENI. Deletions cut 6 bases from V and 0 bases from J, with 14 bases between. This CDR3 contains 15 residues. This CDR3 reads CASSQDVGLNTEAFF. DNA for the CDR3: TGTGCCAGCTCTCAAGACGTGGGTTTGAACACTGAAGCTTTCTTT.

J is TRBJ1-1 and V is TRBV7-6, with no clear D. The V gene's germline CDR1 is SGHVS and CDR2 FNYEAQ. The CDR3 spans 13 residues. The V and J ends lost 5 bases and 10 bases respectively, with 17 bases between them. CDR3 nucleotides: TGTGCCAGCAGCCCTCAAGGGAGGCTTGGAGCTTTCTTT. This translates into CASSPQGRLGAFF.

This clone was counted a few times. This rearrangement joins TRBV6-5 to TRBJ1-2, with 7 bases identical to TRBD1. V lost 4 bases, J lost 4 bases, and 9 bases stayed unmatched. Germline-derived CDR1 and CDR2 are MNHEY and SVGAGI. There are 15 residues in the CDR3. As DNA, the CDR3 is TGTGCCAGCAGTTCGGGACAGCTTAGGGCCTATGGCTACACCTTC. It encodes CASSSGQLRAYGYTF.

The chain has TRBV7-9 and TRBJ1-1; a possible D gene is TRBD1 (5 bases). The CDR3 totals 12 residues. The germline V and J ends were trimmed by 2 bases and 8 bases, with 9 bases remaining between them. Looked up from germline, CDR1 is SEHNR and CDR2 is FQNEAQ (reference sequence). Here the CDR3 reads CASSLLGVEAFF. CDR3 coding DNA: TGTGCCAGCAGCTTATTGGGGGTGGAAGCTTTCTTT.

The chain combines TRBV5-6 with TRBJ2-7; D gene unclear. Trimming shortened V by 4 bases and J by 3 bases, and 8 bases separated the two germline ends. The V gene's germline CDR1 is SGHDT and CDR2 YYEEEE. The CDR3 is 12 residues long. The DNA of the CDR3 is TGTGCCAGCAGCCCCCGCCGCTACGAGCAGTACTTC. Protein: CASSPRRYEQYF. The variable domain in full, completed from reference TRBV5-6 and TRBJ2-7, reads DAGVTQSPTHLIKTRGQQVTLRCSPKSGHDTVSWYQQALGQGPQFIFQYYEEEERQRGNFPDRFSGHQFPNYSSELNVNALLLGDSALYLCASSPRRYEQYFGPGTRLTVT.

The rearrangement links TRBV28 to TRBJ1-5; 7 bases map to TRBD1. The CDR3 spans 13 residues. The trim removed 8 bases at V and 4 bases at J, leaving 5 bases unmatched. Looked up from germline, CDR1 is MDHEN and CDR2 is SYDVKM. The CDR3 coding sequence is TGTGCCAGCGGCGGACAGGCTAATCAGCCCCAGCATTTT. This encodes CASGGQANQPQHF.

This chain uses TRBV10-1 with TRBJ1-1, with a tentative D call TRBD1 (5 bases). The length of the CDR3 is 13 residues. Germline V CDR1 and CDR2: WNHNN, SYGVQD (reference sequence). V lost 5 bases to trimming and J lost 1 base, with 8 bases between them. CDR3 residues: CASSKQANTEAFF. In nucleotides, the CDR3 is TGCGCCAGCAGTAAACAGGCGAACACTGAAGCTTTCTTT.

This chain links TRBV19 with TRBJ2-2; 8 nucleotides match TRBD1. The CDR3 sequence is 17 residues long. Germline V CDR1 and CDR2: LNHDA, SQIVND (reference sequence). The trim removed 0 bases at V and 6 bases at J, leaving 9 bases unmatched. CDR3 sequence: CASSIDLGQVKPGELFF. CDR3 DNA: TGTGCCAGTAGTATAGATCTGGGACAGGTTAAACCCGGGGAGCTGTTTTTT.

This clone has just a few counts. The chain carries TRBV6-5 and TRBJ1-5, with TRBD1 matching 7 bases. The CDR3 runs to 14 residues. Germline CDR1 and CDR2: MNHEY and SVGAGI. V gave up 0 bases and J gave up 6 bases; unmatched junction bases: 2. The CDR3 sequence is CASSYSGGVQPQHF. CDR3 nucleotide sequence: TGTGCCAGCAGTTACTCAGGGGGCGTTCAGCCCCAGCATTTT.

The chain combines TRBV11-3 with TRBJ2-3; D is uncertain. Germline V lookup: CDR1 SGHNT, CDR2 YENEEA. The V end lost 1 base, the J end lost 0 bases, and 5 bases lay between the germline ends. The CDR3 contains 14 residues. Here the CDR3 DNA reads TGTGCCAGCAGCTTAGCCAGAAGCACAGATACGCAGTATTTT. Encoded protein: CASSLARSTDTQYF.

This rearrangement joins TRBV5-3 to TRBJ1-2, with unresolved D. Being an ORF, TRBV5-3 has a function that is uncertain. The CDR3 length is 13 residues. Trimming took 4 bases from V and 4 from J, leaving 11 bases between them. The DNA for the CDR3 is TGTGCCAGAAGCCCCCCCCCTATCTATGGCTACACCTTC. Translation gives CARSPPPIYGYTF.

The rearrangement joins TRBV6-1 to TRBJ2-7; the match to TRBD2 covers 8 bases. Germline V gene data show CDR1 as MNHNS and CDR2 as SASEGT. The CDR3 is made up of 15 amino acids. J gave up 2 bases and V 4 bases, and 7 bases lay outside the gene matches. The CDR3 sequence is CASSAQRGPPYEQYF. CDR3 nucleotide sequence: TGTGCCAGCAGTGCCCAGCGGGGGCCACCCTACGAGCAGTACTTC.